The 9 T cell receptor beta chains below come from one sample, sequenced in a study of shared clonotypes between healthy human individuals. Produced via immunoSEQ multiplex PCR; TCRdb's table is partial and in-frame only. Among hundreds of thousands of clones, 90% to 96% were seen once, and the ten largest hold 0.05% to 0.07%. Sequenced input: naive CD4+ T cells sorted from blood. As to subset: CD45RA+ positively selected. All receptors derive from a woman in her twenties or thirties in good health.

The chain recombines TRBV7-2 with TRBJ2-3; TRBD1 might be the D (5 bases). The germline gives CDR1 SGHTA, CDR2 FQGNSA. The CDR3 is 17 residues long. The ends were cut back, 3 bases at V and 2 bases at J, with 18 bases in the middle. The CDR3 nucleotides are TGTGCCAGCAGCTTTCGAAGATCCAGGGCGAACACAGATACGCAGTATTTT. Its protein is CASSFRRSRANTDTQYF.

V usage is TRBV7-8 and J usage is TRBJ1-3; D perhaps matches TRBD1 (5 bases). CDR1 and CDR2 (germline): SGHVS, FQNEAQ. Trimming removed 1 base from V and 2 bases from J, with 12 bases in between. This CDR3 region has 16 residues. The CDR3 sequence is CASSLVGGMTGNTIYF. DNA for the CDR3: TGTGCCAGCAGCTTAGTCGGGGGAATGACTGGAAACACCATATATTTT.

The CDR3 nucleotides read TGTGCCAGCAGTACCCAGCTGTCGGGCGCGCAGTACTTC. This translates into CASSTQLSGAQYF. The chain joins TRBV28 to TRBJ2-7; D unresolved. Germline CDR1 and CDR2: MDHEN and SYDVKM. The germline V and J ends were trimmed by 5 bases and 9 bases, with 17 bases remaining between them. The CDR3 is 13 amino acids.

This chain connects TRBV28 to TRBJ2-7, with D perhaps TRBD1 or TRBD2 (5 bases each). Germline CDR1 reads MDHEN; CDR2 reads SYDVKM. V lost 4 bases to trimming and J lost 9 bases, with 22 bases between them. This CDR3 has 15 residues. The CDR3 loop is CASSSIGAAASAQYF. The CDR3, as DNA: TGTGCCAGCAGTTCTATCGGGGCGGCGGCGTCCGCGCAGTACTTC.

The chain is built from TRBV6-5 and TRBJ2-5, with 7 bases lining up with TRBD1. The J call is in doubt because the DNA end fits TRBJ2-7 better. The CDR3 extends over 13 amino acids. CDR1 and CDR2 (germline): MNHEY, SVGAGI. The CDR3 protein is CASSYAGGYEQYF. The DNA for the CDR3 is TGTGCCAGCAGTTACGCAGGGGGCTACGAGCAGTACTTC.

The V gene is TRBV9, the J gene TRBJ1-6, with D possibly matching TRBD1 (5 bases). The germline CDR1 and CDR2 sequences are SGDLS and YYNGEE. Trimming cost V 4 bases and J 0 bases, with 8 bases left between them. The CDR3 spans 15 residues. In DNA form, the CDR3 reads TGTGCCAGCAGCCCAGGGAGCTCCTATAATTCACCCCTCCACTTT. It specifies CASSPGSSYNSPLHF.

The V call is TRBV5-6, the J call TRBJ2-7, with TRBD1 matching over 10 bases. Germline V CDR1 and CDR2: SGHDT, YYEEEE. The CDR3 contains 16 residues. After removal of 0 bases from V and 2 bases from J, the junction contained 5 bases not matched to a gene. CDR3 bases: TGTGCCAGCAGCTTGGGGGGACAGGGGCTACCCTACGAGCAGTACTTC. The encoded protein is CASSLGGQGLPYEQYF.

This chain uses TRBV28 with TRBJ2-1; D unclear. The CDR3 is made up of 12 amino acids. Trimming took 4 bases from V and 7 from J, leaving 8 bases between them. Germline CDR1 is MDHEN and CDR2 is SYDVKM. In nucleotides, the CDR3 is TGTGCCAGCAGTTCCTCGCGTAATGAGCAGTTCTTC. This codes for CASSSSRNEQFF.

This chain joins TRBV29-1 and TRBJ1-2; 7 nucleotides agree with TRBD1. The CDR3 sequence is 13 residues long. The junction had 8 bases not matched to a gene; V was cut back by 6 bases and J by 4 bases. Germline V gene data show CDR1 as SQVTM and CDR2 as ANQGSEA. For the CDR3, the DNA is TGCAGCGTCGGAGGGGGCGAACGCTATGGCTACACCTTC. Translation gives CSVGGGERYGYTF.